This T cell receptor (beta chain) was profiled in a study of cytomegalovirus exposure and HLA in healthy donors. About the research overall: In a previous analysis, around 110 million unique TCR beta sequences were found from 150 million to 200 million T cells. Some 85 million unique TCRs from HLA-typed donors were held in an early data release. The study's findings and limits: Other equally common chains were less clonally expanded than HLA-associated TCR beta chains, a later analysis showed. Among immune exposure information, only CMV serostatus was available.

The CDR3 spans 15 residues. V shed 2 bases and J 8 bases; nucleotides not matched to a gene: 4. Germline V CDR1 and CDR2: SGDLS, YYNGEE. A remark on this clone: As yet, its antigen is unknown.

This PCR relied on a set of 60 Vbeta primers and 13 Jbeta primers. Some clones are missing from TCRdb's copy, which holds only in-frame ones; the method was immunoSEQ multiplex PCR. The sample has about 130,000 clones; 80% are singletons. This receptor was obtained from a man under 40 in good health and CMV-seronegative. The chain links TRBV9 to TRBJ1-4; 12 nucleotides line up with TRBD1. Material for sequencing was PBMCs. CDR3 nucleotide sequence: TGTGCCAGCAGCGTGGGACAGGGGGCGTGGGAAAAACTGTTTTTT. Its protein is CASSVGQGAWEKLFF. The whole variable domain, remainder taken from reference TRBV9 and TRBJ1-4, is DSGVTQTPKHLITATGQRVTLRCSPRSGDLSVYWYQQSLDQGLQFLIQYYNGEERAKGNILERFSAQQFPDLHSELNLSSLELGDSALYFCASSVGQGAWEKLFFGSGTQLSVL.